The rows below give T cell receptor beta chains drawn from one sample of a study of T cells in Graves' hyperthyroidism and ophthalmopathy. Via MiXCR, TCRdb re-called the multiplex PCR reads, giving one row per CDR3 protein. Found here are 550,000 to 700,000 distinct CDR3 sequences, roughly 15% of them singletons; the top ten hold 3.5% to 4.5%. Material: blood. These receptors all come from a woman between 40 and 55 years old with Graves' ophthalmopathy. The CDR3 runs from the conserved cysteine through the conserved F or W. D genes are given only for firm matches. The size field is filled for only some rows; it gives once, few, many or a size class.

DNA,CDR3,V,length,size,J,D
TGTGCCAGCAGTTTCGGGCTGGGGGGGGACGAGCAGTACTTC,CASSFGLGGDEQYF,TRBV12-3/TRBV12-4,14,-,TRBJ2-7,TRBD2
TGTGCCAGCAGTAGATGGGACGGATCCTACGAGCAGTACTTC,CASSRWDGSYEQYF,TRBV6-5,14,many,TRBJ2-7,-
TGCAGCGTGACCCGGGGGCGTGACGAAGCTTTCTTT,CSVTRGRDEAFF,TRBV29-1,12,many,TRBJ1-1,-
TGTGCCAGCAGCTACCCAGGGGCGGGGGCCAACGTCCTGACTTTC,CASSYPGAGANVLTF,TRBV7-8,15,few,TRBJ2-6,-
TGCAGTGCTCGGACGCGATGGCCCGCGTTAATACAAGAGACCCAGTACTTC,CSARTRWPALIQETQYF,TRBV20-1,17,-,TRBJ2-5,-
TGTGCCAGCAGTTTAATTAAGGCCCCCCAAGAGACCCAGTACTTC,CASSLIKAPQETQYF,TRBV28,15,-,TRBJ2-5,-
TGTGCCAGCTCACCCGAGGACGGGGTTAACTATGGCTACACCTTC,CASSPEDGVNYGYTF,TRBV18,15,-,TRBJ1-2,-
TGTGCCAGCAGCCCTTCCAGGACAGCCCTGGAGCAGTACTTC,CASSPSRTALEQYF,TRBV7-6,14,many,TRBJ2-7,-
TGTGCCAGCGGGTCAGGGTTGCCCTCTGGAAACACCATATATTTT,CASGSGLPSGNTIYF,TRBV28,15,many,TRBJ1-3,-
TGTGCCAGCAGTCCTTGGGGGACTAGCGGCGAAAACATTCAGTACTTC,CASSPWGTSGENIQYF,TRBV28,16,many,TRBJ2-4,TRBD2
TGTGCCAGCAGCTTAAATAAGAACGAGCAGTACTTC,CASSLNKNEQYF,TRBV7-9,12,-,TRBJ2-7,-
TGCAGCGTTGAAGAACCAGGGGTTACGGGCTACACCTTC,CSVEEPGVTGYTF,TRBV29-1,13,-,TRBJ1-2,-
TGTGCCTGGTTACGTATGGAGACCCAGTACTTC,CAWLRMETQYF,TRBV30,11,many,TRBJ2-5,-
TGTGCCAGCAGCTCCCAGACCCAGCGGGAGACCTGGTACGAGCAGTACTTC,CASSSQTQRETWYEQYF,TRBV11-1,17,many,TRBJ2-7,TRBD2
TGTGCCAGCAGTCAAGGACTAGACCCCTACGAGCAGTACTTC,CASSQGLDPYEQYF,TRBV6-1,14,many,TRBJ2-7,TRBD2
TGTGCCAGTAGTATCGGCGGGGCGGACTATGGCTACACCTTC,CASSIGGADYGYTF,TRBV19,14,many,TRBJ1-2,-
TGTGCCAGTAGTATACATCGGGGGGCCGGGGACTATGGCTACACCTTC,CASSIHRGAGDYGYTF,TRBV19,16,many,TRBJ1-2,-
TGTGCCAGCAGGCGAGGACAGAGGAATTCACCCCTCCACTTT,CASRRGQRNSPLHF,TRBV3-1,14,many,TRBJ1-6,-
TGTGCCAGCAGCCATTCCAAGATCTCCTACGAGCAGTACTTC,CASSHSKISYEQYF,TRBV4-2,14,-,TRBJ2-7,-
TGTGCCAGCAGCCCTACGGGACTGAACACCGGGGAGCTGTTTTTT,CASSPTGLNTGELFF,TRBV6-1,15,many,TRBJ2-2,-
TGTGCCACCTCCTGGGGGAGACCTGGGGAGACCCAGTACTTC,CATSWGRPGETQYF,TRBV12-3/TRBV12-4,14,many,TRBJ2-5,-
TGTGCCAGCAGTCCCCTTTCGGGGGGGCCCGACGAGCAGTACTTC,CASSPLSGGPDEQYF,TRBV6-1,15,-,TRBJ2-7,TRBD2
TGCAGTGCTAGAACCACCCACATGGATGGCTATGGCTACACCTTC,CSARTTHMDGYGYTF,TRBV20-1,15,-,TRBJ1-2,-
TGTGCCAGCAGCTTGCCGGCGAATAGAGGGGGCAGGGAGCTGTTTTTT,CASSLPANRGGRELFF,TRBV5-6,16,few,TRBJ2-2,TRBD1
TGCAGTGCTAGAAAGAGTACCTACGAGCAGTACTTC,CSARKSTYEQYF,TRBV20-1,12,many,TRBJ2-7,-
TGCAGCATGCGACGGGGGGAGGGAGATGGCTACACCTTC,CSMRRGEGDGYTF,TRBV29-1,13,many,TRBJ1-2,-
TGTGCCACCAGCAGAGATCTCGCAGGGGGCGCCTACGAGCAGTACTTC,CATSRDLAGGAYEQYF,TRBV15,16,many,TRBJ2-7,TRBD1
TGCAGCGTTGAAGACGCGATGTCGGGCGCTAATTACGAGCAGTACTTC,CSVEDAMSGANYEQYF,TRBV29-1,16,many,TRBJ2-7,-
TGTGCCAGCAGTTTAGGTCAGCCCCAGCATTTT,CASSLGQPQHF,TRBV12-3/TRBV12-4,11,many,TRBJ1-5,-
TGTGCCAGCAGTTACACGGGCCCTGGGGAGACCCAGTACTTC,CASSYTGPGETQYF,TRBV6-5,14,-,TRBJ2-5,-
TGTGCCAGCGGAACTGGAAGTCTCTCCTACGAGCAGTACTTC,CASGTGSLSYEQYF,TRBV28,14,-,TRBJ2-7,-
TGTGCCAGCAGCTCAGGCACGGGACGGGGCTATGGCTACACCTTC,CASSSGTGRGYGYTF,TRBV7-2,15,many,TRBJ1-2,-
TGTGCCAGCAGCATCACACCTCCACTAGCGCTTCACCGGGAGCTGTTTTTT,CASSITPPLALHRELFF,TRBV7-8,17,many,TRBJ2-2,TRBD2
TGTGCCAGCAGCCTTCGGACTAGCGGGAAAGAGACCCAGTACTTC,CASSLRTSGKETQYF,TRBV11-3,15,-,TRBJ2-5,TRBD2
TGCGCCAGCAGCTCGGAAGGTCCCTACGAGCAGTACTTC,CASSSEGPYEQYF,TRBV5-1,13,many,TRBJ2-7,-
TGTGCCAGCAGCTTCTTCTCTGGATTTTATGGCGAGCAGTACTTC,CASSFFSGFYGEQYF,TRBV11-2,15,many,TRBJ2-7,-
TGTGCCAGCCACCCGGCAGGGGCAGGTCTCCAGCCCCAGCATTTT,CASHPAGAGLQPQHF,TRBV6-2/TRBV6-3,15,-,TRBJ1-5,-
TGTGCCAGCAGCGGCCGGGGAGACCCCGGTGCCGGGGAGCTGTTTTTT,CASSGRGDPGAGELFF,TRBV11-2,16,many,TRBJ2-2,-
TGTGCCAGCAGGAGAGGTCCGTTGTTCTACGAGCAGTACTTC,CASRRGPLFYEQYF,TRBV6-2/TRBV6-3,14,-,TRBJ2-7,-
TGTGCCAGCAGTAACCTCAGGGGGGGGAGCAATCAGCCCCAGCATTTT,CASSNLRGGSNQPQHF,TRBV28,16,many,TRBJ1-5,TRBD1
TGTGCCAGCAGCTTGTTGCGGGGAAGCTCCTACGAGCAGTACTTC,CASSLLRGSSYEQYF,TRBV5-5,15,many,TRBJ2-7,-
TGTGCCAGCAGTGACGGACAGGGAATAGGGTGGGACACTGAAGCTTTCTTT,CASSDGQGIGWDTEAFF,TRBV28,17,many,TRBJ1-1,TRBD1
TGTGCCAGCAGTTTACCGGACAGGGGGCTCTACGAGCAGTACTTC,CASSLPDRGLYEQYF,TRBV12-3/TRBV12-4,15,many,TRBJ2-7,TRBD1
TGTGCCAGCAGTGAATTGGATGAAGCTTTCTTT,CASSELDEAFF,TRBV6-1,11,-,TRBJ1-1,-
TGTGCCAGTAGTATCTTCCAGTTGTATAGCAATCAGCCCCAGCATTTT,CASSIFQLYSNQPQHF,TRBV19,16,-,TRBJ1-5,-